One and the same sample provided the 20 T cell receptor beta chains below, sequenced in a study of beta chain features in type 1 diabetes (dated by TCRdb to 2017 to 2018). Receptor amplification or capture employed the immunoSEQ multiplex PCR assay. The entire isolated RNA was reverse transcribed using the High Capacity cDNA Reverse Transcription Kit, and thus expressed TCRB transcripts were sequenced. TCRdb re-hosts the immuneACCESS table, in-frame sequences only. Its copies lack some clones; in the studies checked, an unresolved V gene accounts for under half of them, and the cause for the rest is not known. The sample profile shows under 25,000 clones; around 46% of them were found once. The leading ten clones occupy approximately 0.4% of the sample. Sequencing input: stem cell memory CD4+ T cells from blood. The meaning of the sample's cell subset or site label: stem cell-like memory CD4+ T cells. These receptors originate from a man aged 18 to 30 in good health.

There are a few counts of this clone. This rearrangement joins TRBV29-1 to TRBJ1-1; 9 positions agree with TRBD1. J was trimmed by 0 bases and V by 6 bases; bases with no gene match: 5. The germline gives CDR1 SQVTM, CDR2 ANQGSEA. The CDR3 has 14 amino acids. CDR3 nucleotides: TGCAGCGTAATCGGGGACAGGGTGAACACTGAAGCTTTCTTT. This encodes CSVIGDRVNTEAFF. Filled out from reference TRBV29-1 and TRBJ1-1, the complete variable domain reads SAVISQKPSRDICQRGTSLTIQCQVDSQVTMMFWYRQQPGQSLTLIATANQGSEATYESGFVIDKFPISRPNLTFSTLTVSNMSPEDSSIYLCSVIGDRVNTEAFFGQGTRLTVV.

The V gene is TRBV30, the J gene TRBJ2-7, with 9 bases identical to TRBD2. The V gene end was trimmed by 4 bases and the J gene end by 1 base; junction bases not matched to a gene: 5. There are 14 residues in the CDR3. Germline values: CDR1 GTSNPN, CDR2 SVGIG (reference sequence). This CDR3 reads CAWKVAGASYEQYF. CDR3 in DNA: TGTGCCTGGAAGGTAGCGGGAGCTTCCTACGAGCAGTACTTC.

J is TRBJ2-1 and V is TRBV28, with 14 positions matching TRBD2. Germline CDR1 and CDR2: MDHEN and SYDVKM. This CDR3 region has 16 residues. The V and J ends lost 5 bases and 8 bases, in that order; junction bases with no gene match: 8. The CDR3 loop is CASSTPGTSGSDEQFF. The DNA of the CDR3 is TGTGCCAGCAGTACTCCCGGGACTAGCGGGAGTGATGAGCAGTTCTTC. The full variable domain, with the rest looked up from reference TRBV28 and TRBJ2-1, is DVKVTQSSRYLVKRTGEKVFLECVQDMDHENMFWYRQDPGLGLRLIYFSYDVKMKEKGDIPEGYSVSREKKERFSLILESASTNQTSMYLCASSTPGTSGSDEQFFGPGTRLTVL.

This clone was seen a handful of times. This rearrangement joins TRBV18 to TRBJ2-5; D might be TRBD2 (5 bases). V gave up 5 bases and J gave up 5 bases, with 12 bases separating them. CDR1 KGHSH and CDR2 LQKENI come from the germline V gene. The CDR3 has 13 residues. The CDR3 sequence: CASSAIIAETQYF. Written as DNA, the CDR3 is TGTGCCAGCTCAGCAATTATAGCGGAGACCCAGTACTTC.

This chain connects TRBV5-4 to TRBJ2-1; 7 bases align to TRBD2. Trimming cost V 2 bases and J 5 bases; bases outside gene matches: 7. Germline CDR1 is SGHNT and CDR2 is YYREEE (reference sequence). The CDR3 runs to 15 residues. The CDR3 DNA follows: TGTGCCAGCAGCTTTTGGCGGGGGATGCACAATGAGCAGTTCTTC. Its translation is CASSFWRGMHNEQFF. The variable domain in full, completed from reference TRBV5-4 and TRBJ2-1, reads ETGVTQSPTHLIKTRGQQVTLRCSSQSGHNTVSWYQQALGQGPQFIFQYYREEENGRGNFPPRFSGLQFPNYSSELNVNALELDDSALYLCASSFWRGMHNEQFFGPGTRLTVL.

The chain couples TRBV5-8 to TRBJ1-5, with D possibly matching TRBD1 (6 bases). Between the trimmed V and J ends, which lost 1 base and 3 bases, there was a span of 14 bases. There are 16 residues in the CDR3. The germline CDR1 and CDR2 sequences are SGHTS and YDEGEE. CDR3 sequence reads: CASSLRPGDPNQPQHF. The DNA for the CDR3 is TGTGCCAGCAGCTTGAGGCCAGGGGATCCCAATCAGCCCCAGCATTTT.

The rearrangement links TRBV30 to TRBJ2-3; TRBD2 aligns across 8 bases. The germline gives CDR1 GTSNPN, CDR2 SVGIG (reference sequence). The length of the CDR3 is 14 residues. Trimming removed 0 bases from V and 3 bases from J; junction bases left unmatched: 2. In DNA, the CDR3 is TGTGCCTGGAGTGTGGCGGGGGGAACAGATACGCAGTATTTT. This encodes CAWSVAGGTDTQYF.

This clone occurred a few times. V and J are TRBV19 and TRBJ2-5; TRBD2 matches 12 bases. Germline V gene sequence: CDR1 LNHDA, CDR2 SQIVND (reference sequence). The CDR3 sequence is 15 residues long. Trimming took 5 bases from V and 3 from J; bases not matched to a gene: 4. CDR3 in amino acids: CASSLRTSGKETQYF. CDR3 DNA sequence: TGTGCCAGTAGTCTCCGGACTAGCGGGAAAGAGACCCAGTACTTC.

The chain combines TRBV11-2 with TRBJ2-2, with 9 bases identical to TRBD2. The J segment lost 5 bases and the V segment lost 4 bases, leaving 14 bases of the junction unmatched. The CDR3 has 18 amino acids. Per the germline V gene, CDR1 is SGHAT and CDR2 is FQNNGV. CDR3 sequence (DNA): TGTGCCAGCAGCTCTATTCCCCTCGCGGGAGGGCAAACCGGGGAGCTGTTTTTT. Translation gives CASSSIPLAGGQTGELFF.

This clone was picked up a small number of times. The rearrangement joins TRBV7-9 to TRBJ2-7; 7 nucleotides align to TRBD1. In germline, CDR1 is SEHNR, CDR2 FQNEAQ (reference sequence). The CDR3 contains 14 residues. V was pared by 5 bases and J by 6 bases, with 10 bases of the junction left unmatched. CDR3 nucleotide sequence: TGTGCCAGCAGCCAGGGAAGGGGGCCGGGCGAGCAGTACTTC. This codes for CASSQGRGPGEQYF.

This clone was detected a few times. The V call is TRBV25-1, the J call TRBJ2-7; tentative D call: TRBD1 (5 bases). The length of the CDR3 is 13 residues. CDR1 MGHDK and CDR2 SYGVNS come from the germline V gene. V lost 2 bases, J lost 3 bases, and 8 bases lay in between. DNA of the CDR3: TGTGCCAGCAGTGAAGCAGGGTTCTACGAGCAGTACTTC. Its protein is CASSEAGFYEQYF.

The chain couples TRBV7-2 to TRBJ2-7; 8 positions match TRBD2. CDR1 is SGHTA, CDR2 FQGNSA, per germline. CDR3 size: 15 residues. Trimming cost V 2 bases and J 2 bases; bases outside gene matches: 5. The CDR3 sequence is CASSLSSGLTYEQYF. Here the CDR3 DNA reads TGTGCCAGCAGCTTATCTAGCGGGCTAACCTACGAGCAGTACTTC.

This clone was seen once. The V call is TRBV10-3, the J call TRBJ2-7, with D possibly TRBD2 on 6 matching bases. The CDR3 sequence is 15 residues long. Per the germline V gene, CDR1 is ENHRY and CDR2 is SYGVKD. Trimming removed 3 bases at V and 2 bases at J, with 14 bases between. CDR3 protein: CAISEGPGAAYEQYF. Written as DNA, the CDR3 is TGTGCCATCAGTGAAGGTCCGGGAGCCGCCTACGAGCAGTACTTC.

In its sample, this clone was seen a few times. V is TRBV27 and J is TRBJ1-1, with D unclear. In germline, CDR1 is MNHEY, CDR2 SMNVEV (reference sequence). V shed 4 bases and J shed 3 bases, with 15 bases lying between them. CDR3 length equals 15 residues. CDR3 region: CASSSEQNWDTEAFF. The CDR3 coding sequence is TGTGCCAGCAGTTCAGAACAGAATTGGGACACTGAAGCTTTCTTT.

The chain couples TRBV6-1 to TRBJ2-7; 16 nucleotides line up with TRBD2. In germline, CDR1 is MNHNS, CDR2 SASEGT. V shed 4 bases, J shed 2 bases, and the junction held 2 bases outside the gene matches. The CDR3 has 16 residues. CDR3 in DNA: TGTGCCAGCAGTGCCGGGACTAGCGGGGGGGCCTACGAGCAGTACTTC. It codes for CASSAGTSGGAYEQYF.

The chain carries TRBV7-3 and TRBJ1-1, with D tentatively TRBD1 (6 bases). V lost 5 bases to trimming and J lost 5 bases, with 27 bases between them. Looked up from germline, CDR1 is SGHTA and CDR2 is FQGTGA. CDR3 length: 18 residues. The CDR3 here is CASSVEPLSTGRPTEAFF. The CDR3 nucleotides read TGTGCCAGCAGCGTAGAGCCACTTTCGACAGGCCGACCGACTGAAGCTTTCTTT.

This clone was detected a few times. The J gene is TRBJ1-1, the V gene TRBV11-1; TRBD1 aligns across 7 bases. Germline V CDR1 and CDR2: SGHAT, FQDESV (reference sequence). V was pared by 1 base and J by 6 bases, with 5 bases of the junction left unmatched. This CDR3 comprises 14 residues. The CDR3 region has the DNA TGTGCCAGCAGCTTAGTCAACAGGGGAGCTGAAGCTTTCTTT. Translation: CASSLVNRGAEAFF.

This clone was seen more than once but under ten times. CDR3 DNA: TGTGCCAGCAGGTCTACAGGGGGCTCGCGCTATGGCTACACCTTC. Translation gives CASRSTGGSRYGYTF. The gene calls are TRBV7-3 and TRBJ1-2, with TRBD1 identical over 9 bases. This CDR3 has 15 amino acids. V shed 6 bases and J 4 bases; nucleotides not matched to a gene: 9. The germline gives CDR1 SGHTA, CDR2 FQGTGA.

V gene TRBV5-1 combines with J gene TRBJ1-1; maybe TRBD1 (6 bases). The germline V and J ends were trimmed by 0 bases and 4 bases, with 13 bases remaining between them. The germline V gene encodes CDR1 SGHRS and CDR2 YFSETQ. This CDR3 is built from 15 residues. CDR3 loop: CASSLGGGGGTEAFF. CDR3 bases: TGCGCCAGCAGCTTGGGAGGGGGGGGAGGCACTGAAGCTTTCTTT.

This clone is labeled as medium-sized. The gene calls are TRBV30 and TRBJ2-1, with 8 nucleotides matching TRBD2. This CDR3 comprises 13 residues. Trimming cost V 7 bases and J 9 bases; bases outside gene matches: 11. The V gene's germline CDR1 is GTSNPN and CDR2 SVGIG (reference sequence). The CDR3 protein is CALRSRAGVEQFF. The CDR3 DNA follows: TGTGCCTTGCGATCCCGAGCGGGAGTTGAGCAGTTCTTC.